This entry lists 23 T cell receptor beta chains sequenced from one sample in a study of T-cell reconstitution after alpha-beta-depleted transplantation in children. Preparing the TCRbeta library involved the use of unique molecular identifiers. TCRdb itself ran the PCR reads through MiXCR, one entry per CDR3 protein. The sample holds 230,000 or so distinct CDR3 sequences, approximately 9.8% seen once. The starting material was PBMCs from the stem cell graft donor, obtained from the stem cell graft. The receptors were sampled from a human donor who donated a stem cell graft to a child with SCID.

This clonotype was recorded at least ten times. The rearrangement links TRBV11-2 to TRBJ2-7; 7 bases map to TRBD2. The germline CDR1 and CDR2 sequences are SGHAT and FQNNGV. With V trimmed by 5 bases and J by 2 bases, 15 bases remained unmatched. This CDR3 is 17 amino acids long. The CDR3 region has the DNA TGTGCCAGCAGCCACGGATGGGAGCGGGGAATCACCTACGAGCAGTACTTC. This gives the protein CASSHGWERGITYEQYF.

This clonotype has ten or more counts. The CDR3 region is CASSLALGYTQYF. The CDR3 DNA reads TGCGCCAGCAGCTTGGCCTTGGGGTATACGCAGTATTTT. V gene TRBV5-1 combines with J gene TRBJ2-3; D is undetermined. The CDR3 has 13 residues. Trimming removed 0 bases at V and 7 bases at J, with 9 bases between. Germline CDR1 SGHRS, CDR2 YFSETQ.

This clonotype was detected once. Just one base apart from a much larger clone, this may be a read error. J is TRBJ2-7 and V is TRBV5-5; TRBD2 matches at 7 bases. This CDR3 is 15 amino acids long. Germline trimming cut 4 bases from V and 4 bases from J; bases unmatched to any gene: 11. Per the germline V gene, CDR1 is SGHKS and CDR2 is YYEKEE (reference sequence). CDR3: CASSRVVGGLYEQYF. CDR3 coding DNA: TGTGCCAGCAGCCGTGTGGTCGGGGGGTTGTACGAGCAGTACTTC.

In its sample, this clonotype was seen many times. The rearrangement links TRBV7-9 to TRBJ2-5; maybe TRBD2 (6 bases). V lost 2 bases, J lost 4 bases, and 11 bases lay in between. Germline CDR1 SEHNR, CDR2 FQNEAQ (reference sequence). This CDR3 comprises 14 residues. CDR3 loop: CASSLRGVLETQYF. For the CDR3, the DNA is TGTGCCAGCAGCTTACGCGGGGTACTAGAGACCCAGTACTTC.

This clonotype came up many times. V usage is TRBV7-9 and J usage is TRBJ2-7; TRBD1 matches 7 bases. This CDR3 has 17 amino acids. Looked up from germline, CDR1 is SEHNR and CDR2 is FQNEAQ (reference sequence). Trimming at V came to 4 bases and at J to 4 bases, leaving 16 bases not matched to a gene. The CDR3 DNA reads TGTGCCAGCAGCTCCCTAGTGCCCAGGACAGGAGGTTACGAGCAGTACTTC. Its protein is CASSSLVPRTGGYEQYF.

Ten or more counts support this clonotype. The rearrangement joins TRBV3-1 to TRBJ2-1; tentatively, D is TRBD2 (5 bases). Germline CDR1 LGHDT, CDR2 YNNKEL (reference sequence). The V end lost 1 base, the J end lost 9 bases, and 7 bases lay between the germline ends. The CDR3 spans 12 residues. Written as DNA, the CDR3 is TGTGCCAGCAGCCAAGGTGGAGGTGAGCAGTTCTTC. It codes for CASSQGGGEQFF.

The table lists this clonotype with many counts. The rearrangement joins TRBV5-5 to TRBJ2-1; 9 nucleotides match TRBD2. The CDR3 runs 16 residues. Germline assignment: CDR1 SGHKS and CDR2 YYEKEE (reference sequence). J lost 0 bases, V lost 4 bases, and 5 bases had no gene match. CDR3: CASSPSGASSYNEQFF. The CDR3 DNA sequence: TGTGCCAGCAGCCCTAGCGGGGCCAGCTCCTACAATGAGCAGTTCTTC.

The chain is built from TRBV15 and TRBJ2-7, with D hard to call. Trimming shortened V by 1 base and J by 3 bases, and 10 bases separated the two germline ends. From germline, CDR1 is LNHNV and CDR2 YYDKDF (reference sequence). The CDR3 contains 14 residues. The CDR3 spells CATSRGTFFYEQYF. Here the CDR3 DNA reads TGTGCCACCAGCAGAGGAACATTTTTCTACGAGCAGTACTTC.

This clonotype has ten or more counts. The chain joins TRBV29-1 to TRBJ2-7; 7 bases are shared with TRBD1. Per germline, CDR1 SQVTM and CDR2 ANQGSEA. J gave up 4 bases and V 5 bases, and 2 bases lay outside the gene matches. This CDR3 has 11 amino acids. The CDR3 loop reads CSVRTGYEQYF. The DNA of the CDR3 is TGCAGCGTTAGGACAGGATACGAGCAGTACTTC.

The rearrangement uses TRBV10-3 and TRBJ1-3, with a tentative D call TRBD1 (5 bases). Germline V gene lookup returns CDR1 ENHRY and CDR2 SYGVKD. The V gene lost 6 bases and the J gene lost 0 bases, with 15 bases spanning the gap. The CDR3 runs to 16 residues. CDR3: CAISPIRGSSGNTIYF. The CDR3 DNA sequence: TGTGCCATCAGCCCCATCCGGGGGAGCTCTGGAAACACCATATATTTT.

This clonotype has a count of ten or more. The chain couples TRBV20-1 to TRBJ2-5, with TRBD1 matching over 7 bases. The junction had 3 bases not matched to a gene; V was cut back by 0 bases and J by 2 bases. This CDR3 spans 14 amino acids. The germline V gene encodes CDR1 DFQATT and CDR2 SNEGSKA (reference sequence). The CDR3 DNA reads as TGCAGTGCTAGAGATAGGACAGGTCAAGAGACCCAGTACTTC. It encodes CSARDRTGQETQYF.

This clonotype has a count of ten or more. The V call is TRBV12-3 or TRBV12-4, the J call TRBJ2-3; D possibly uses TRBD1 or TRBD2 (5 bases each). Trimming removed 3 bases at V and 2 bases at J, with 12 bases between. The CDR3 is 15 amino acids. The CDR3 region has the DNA TGTGCCAGCAGTTTGTTGGTAGGGACCACAGATACGCAGTATTTT. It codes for CASSLLVGTTDTQYF.

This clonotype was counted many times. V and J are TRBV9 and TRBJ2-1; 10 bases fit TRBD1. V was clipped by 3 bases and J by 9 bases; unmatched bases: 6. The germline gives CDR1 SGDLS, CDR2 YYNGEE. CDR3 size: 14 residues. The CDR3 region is CASSAWTGGGEQFF. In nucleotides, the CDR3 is TGTGCCAGCAGCGCATGGACAGGGGGTGGTGAGCAGTTCTTC.

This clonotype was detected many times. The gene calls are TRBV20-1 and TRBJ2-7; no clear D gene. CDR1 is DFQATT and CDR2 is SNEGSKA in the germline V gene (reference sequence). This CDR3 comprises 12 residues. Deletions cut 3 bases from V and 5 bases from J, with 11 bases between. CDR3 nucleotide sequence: TGCAGTGCTAGTTTTAGGTTCGACGAGCAGTACTTC. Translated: CSASFRFDEQYF.

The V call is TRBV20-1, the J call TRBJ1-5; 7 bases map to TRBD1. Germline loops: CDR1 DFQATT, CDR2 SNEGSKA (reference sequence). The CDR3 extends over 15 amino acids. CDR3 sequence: CGTQQADRDHQPQHF. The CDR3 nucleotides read TGCGGTACTCAACAAGCAGACAGGGACCATCAGCCCCAGCATTTT.

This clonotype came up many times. The CDR3 sequence: CASSLGQSSEAFF. The CDR3, as DNA: TGCGCCAGCAGCTTGGGACAGTCCTCTGAAGCTTTCTTT. The rearrangement joins TRBV5-1 to TRBJ1-1; D might be TRBD1 (5 bases). Germline lookup yields CDR1 SGHRS and CDR2 YFSETQ. The CDR3 runs to 13 residues. V lost 0 bases and J 6 bases, leaving 9 bases between the germline ends.

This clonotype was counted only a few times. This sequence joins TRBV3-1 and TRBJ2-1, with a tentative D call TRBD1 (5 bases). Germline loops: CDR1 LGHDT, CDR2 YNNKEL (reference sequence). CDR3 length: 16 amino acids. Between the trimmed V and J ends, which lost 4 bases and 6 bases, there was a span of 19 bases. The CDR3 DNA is TGTGCCAGCAGCCTTACCCCTTCGCCCCAGGGCAATGAGCAGTTCTTC. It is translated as CASSLTPSPQGNEQFF.

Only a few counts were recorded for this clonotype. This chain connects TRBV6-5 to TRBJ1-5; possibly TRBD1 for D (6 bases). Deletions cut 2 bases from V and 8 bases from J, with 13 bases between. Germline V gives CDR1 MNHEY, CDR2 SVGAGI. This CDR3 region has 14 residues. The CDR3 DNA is TGTGCCAGCAGTTACCAGGGGCCGACGGAGCCCCAGCATTTT. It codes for CASSYQGPTEPQHF.

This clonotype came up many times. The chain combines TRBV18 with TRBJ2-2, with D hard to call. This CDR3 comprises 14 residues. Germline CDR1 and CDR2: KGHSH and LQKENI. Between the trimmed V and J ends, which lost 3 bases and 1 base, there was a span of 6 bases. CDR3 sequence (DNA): TGTGCCAGCTCACCCTCCTGGAACACCGGGGAGCTGTTTTTT. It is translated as CASSPSWNTGELFF. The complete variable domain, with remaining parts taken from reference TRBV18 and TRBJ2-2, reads NAGVMQNPRHLVRRRGQEARLRCSPMKGHSHVYWYRQLPEEGLKFMVYLQKENIIDESGMPKERFSAEFPKEGPSILRIQQVVRGDSAAYFCASSPSWNTGELFFGEGSRLTVL.

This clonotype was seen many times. As DNA, the CDR3 is TGTGCCAGCAGGGGACTTGGATACAATGAGCAGTTCTTC. Amino acids: CASRGLGYNEQFF. The J gene is TRBJ2-1, the V gene TRBV6-1, with D maybe TRBD2 (6 bases). CDR3 length: 13 residues. Germline V gene data show CDR1 as MNHNS and CDR2 as SASEGT. V was trimmed by 6 bases and J by 4 bases, leaving 10 bases between them.

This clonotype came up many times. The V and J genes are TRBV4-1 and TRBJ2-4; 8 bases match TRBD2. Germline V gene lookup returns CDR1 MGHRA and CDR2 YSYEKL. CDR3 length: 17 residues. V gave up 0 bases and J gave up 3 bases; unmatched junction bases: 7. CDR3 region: CASSQDRPGGGKNIQYF. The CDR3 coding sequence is TGCGCCAGCAGCCAAGATAGGCCGGGGGGGGGCAAAAACATTCAGTACTTC.

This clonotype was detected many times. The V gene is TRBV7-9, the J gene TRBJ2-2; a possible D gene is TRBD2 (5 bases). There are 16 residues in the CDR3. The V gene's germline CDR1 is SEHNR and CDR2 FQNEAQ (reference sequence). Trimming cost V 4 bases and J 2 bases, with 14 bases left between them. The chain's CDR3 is CASSSYSGVNTGELFF. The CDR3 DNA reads TGTGCCAGCAGCTCATACTCCGGGGTTAACACCGGGGAGCTGTTTTTT.

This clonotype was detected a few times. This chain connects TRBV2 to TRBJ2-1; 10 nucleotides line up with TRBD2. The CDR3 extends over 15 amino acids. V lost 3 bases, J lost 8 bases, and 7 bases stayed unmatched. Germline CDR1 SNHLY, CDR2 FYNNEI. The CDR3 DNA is TGTGCCAGCAGTGACAAGCGGGGGGGCTTGGATGAGCAGTTCTTC. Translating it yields CASSDKRGGLDEQFF.